This T cell receptor beta chain was captured in a study of blood T cells in healthy people across ages. A second about 7 to 12 cycle PCR used barcoded and J-beta primers. Each cDNA molecule received a tag from a template-switch adaptor that had 12 random nucleotides. One entry per CDR3 protein, called by TCRdb with MiXCR from the 5' RACE reads. This table has 1.8 million or so distinct CDR3 sequences, around 40% appearing once. Study-wide results and caveats: Long-lived donors had more naive CD4+ cells and higher diversity than aged donors.

Germline-derived CDR1 and CDR2 are MGHRA and YSYEKL. The CDR3 runs 15 residues. V shed 2 bases and J shed 1 base, with 8 bases lying between them. In the case of this clonotype: Its specificity is unknown.

This TCR derives from a human donor in good health. The sample comprised blood. J is TRBJ2-2 and V is TRBV4-1, with no clear D. The CDR3 here is CASSQNRQNTGELFF. CDR3 nucleotides: TGCGCCAGCAGCCAAAACAGACAGAACACCGGGGAGCTGTTTTTT.